This T cell receptor beta chain was sequenced during a study of T-cell memory formation after mild COVID-19. Turning to the study itself: Largely, TCR clusters stayed within a single donor.

TCRdb ran MiXCR on the 5' RACE reads and lists one entry per CDR3 protein. Among about 200,000 distinct CDR3 sequences, around 9.1% were seen once, and the ten largest hold about 3.8%. This clonotype showed up many times. Its target is not known. This CDR3 is 16 amino acids long. Germline V gene sequence: CDR1 MGHRA, CDR2 YSYEKL. Trimming removed 0 bases from V and 7 bases from J, with 15 bases in between. The study's findings and limits: Whereas later expanders leaned CD4+, clones contracting day 15 to 85 showed a balanced CD4/CD8 makeup.

The sequenced sample was PBMCs or a T cell subset sorted from them (not recorded which). This clonotype originated in a man aged 18 to 29 who had mild COVID-19 (a few samples of this study predate the infection). Cell type and time point are not known. The chain links TRBV4-1 to TRBJ1-4; D call uncertain. The CDR3 DNA is TGCGCCAGCAGCCAAGAACCGGGAGCACTGGTTGAAAAACTGTTTTTT. This sequence encodes CASSQEPGALVEKLFF.